The sequence of this TCR beta chain was determined in a study of regulatory T cells in long-lasting Graves disease. Broader study findings: With persistent disease, TRBV28, TRBJ1-2 and TRBJ2-5 were the favored segments.

This clonotype was recorded many times. Its antigen remains unidentified. The junction differs from germline at one of its ends, possibly a read error. Time point indicated: newly diagnosed GD, antithyroid drugs for less than 3 months. PBMC RNA served as the TCR library source. Germline V gene data show CDR1 as SGHRS and CDR2 as YFSETQ. This CDR3 comprises 11 residues. The TCR beta library used iRepertoire HTBI primers with Arm-PCR amplification of CDR3. TCRdb passed the multiplex PCR reads through MiXCR, listing each CDR3 protein once. The sample holds about 240,000 distinct CDR3 sequences, about 19% seen once.

The sequence was obtained from a female donor with Graves disease. The sequencing used peripheral blood mononuclear cells (PBMCs), collected at new diagnosis, from a patient treated with antithyroid drugs. The chain joins TRBV5-1 to TRBJ2-7; maybe TRBD1 (5 bases). CDR3 region: CASSLGGSPVF. The CDR3 DNA follows: TGCGCCAGCAGCTTGGGGGGCAGCCCAGTGTTC.